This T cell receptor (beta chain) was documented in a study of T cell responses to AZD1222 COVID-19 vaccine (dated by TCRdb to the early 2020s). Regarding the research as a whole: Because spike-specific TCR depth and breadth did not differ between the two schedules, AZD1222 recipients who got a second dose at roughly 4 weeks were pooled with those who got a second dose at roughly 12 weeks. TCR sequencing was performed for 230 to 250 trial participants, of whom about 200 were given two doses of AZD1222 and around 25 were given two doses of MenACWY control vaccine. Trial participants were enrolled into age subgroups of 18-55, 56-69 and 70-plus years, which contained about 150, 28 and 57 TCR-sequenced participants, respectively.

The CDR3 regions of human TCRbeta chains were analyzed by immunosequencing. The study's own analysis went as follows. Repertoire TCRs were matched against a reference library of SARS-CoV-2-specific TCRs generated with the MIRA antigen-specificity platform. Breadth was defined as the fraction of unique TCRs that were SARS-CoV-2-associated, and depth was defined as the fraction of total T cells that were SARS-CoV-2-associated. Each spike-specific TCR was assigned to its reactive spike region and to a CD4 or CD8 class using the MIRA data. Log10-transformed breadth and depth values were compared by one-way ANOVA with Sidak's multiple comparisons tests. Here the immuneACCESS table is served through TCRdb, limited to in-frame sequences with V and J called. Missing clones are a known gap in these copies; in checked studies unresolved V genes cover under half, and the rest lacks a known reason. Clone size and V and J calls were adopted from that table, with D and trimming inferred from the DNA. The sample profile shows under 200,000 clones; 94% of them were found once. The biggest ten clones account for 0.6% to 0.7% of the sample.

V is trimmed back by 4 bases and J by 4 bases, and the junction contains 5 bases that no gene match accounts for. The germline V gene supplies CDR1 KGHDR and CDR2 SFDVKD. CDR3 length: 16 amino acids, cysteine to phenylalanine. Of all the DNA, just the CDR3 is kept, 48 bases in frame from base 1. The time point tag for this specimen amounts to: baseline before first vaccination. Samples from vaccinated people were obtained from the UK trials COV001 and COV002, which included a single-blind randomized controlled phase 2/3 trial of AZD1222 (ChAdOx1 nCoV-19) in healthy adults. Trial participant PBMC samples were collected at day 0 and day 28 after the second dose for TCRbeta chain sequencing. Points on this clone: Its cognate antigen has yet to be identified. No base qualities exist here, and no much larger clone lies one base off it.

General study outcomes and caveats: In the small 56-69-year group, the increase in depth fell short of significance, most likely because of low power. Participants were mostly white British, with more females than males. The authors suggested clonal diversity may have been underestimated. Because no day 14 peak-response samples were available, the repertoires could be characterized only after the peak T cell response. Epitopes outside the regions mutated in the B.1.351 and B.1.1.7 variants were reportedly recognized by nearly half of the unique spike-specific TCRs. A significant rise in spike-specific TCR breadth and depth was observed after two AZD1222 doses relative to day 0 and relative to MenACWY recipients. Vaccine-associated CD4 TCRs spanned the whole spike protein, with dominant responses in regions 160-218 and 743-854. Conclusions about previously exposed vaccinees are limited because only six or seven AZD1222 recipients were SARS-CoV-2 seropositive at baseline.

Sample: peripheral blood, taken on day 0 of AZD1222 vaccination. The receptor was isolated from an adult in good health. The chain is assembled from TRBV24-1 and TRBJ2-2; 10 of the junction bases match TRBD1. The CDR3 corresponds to CATSDAGTGATGELFF. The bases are TGTGCCACCAGTGACGCCGGGACAGGGGCCACCGGGGAGCTGTTTTTT.